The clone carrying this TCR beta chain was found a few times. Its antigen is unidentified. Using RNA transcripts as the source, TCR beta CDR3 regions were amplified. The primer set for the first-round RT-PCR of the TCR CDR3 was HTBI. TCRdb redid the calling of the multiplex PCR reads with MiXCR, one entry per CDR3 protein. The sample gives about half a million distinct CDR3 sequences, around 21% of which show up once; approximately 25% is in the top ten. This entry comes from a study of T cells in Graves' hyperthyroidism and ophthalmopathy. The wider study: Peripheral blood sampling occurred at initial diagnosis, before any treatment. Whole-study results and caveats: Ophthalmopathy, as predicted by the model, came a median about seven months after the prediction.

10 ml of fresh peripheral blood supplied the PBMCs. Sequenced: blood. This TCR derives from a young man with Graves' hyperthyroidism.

The CDR3 DNA reads as TGTGCCAGCAGCCCCGGTCAGGGCGTAGGCTACACCTTC. Translation gives CASSPGQGVGYTF. V gene TRBV13 combines with J gene TRBJ1-2, with a weak D call TRBD1 (5 bases). The CDR3 spans 13 residues. The V end was cut by 5 bases, the J end by 8 bases, with 15 bases between. In germline, CDR1 is PRHDT, CDR2 FYEKMQ (reference sequence).